These T cell receptor beta chains were read from a single sample in a study of CD8 T cells in ankylosing spondylitis. One entry per CDR3 protein, called by TCRdb with MiXCR from the 5' RACE reads. The table lists about 150,000 distinct CDR3 sequences, under 35% of them singletons. Material: synovial fluid, either unsorted or a sorted T cell fraction (not recorded which). Source of these receptors: a male donor with ankylosing spondylitis. CDR3s include the opening cysteine and the closing phenylalanine or tryptophan. A D gene is named only where the DNA matches it firmly. The listing skips clone size in some rows; elsewhere it reads once, few, many or a size class.

abundance,d_gene,v_gene,j_gene,CDR3aa,CDR3nt
few,TRBD1,TRBV6-1,TRBJ2-7,CASRTGGNRFDSFEQYF,TGTGCCAGCAGGACAGGGGGCAATAGATTTGATAGCTTCGAGCAGTACTTC
few,TRBD2,TRBV27,TRBJ2-1,CASRLAGSHYNEQFF,TGTGCCAGCAGATTAGCGGGATCCCACTACAATGAGCAGTTCTTC
few,-,TRBV12-3/TRBV12-4,TRBJ1-2,CASSRLGQQTHYGYTF,TGTGCCAGCAGCCGTTTGGGACAACAAACACACTATGGCTACACCTTC
few,-,TRBV12-3/TRBV12-4,TRBJ2-3,CASRLQTIPTDTQYF,TGTGCCAGCAGACTCCAGACTATACCCACAGATACGCAGTATTTT
few,-,TRBV28,TRBJ1-5,CASRSGGSNQPQHF,TGTGCCAGCAGGTCCGGGGGGAGCAATCAGCCCCAGCATTTT
once,-,TRBV5-6,TRBJ2-7,CASSRRGWGSYEQYF,TGTGCCAGCAGCCGCCGGGGCTGGGGCTCCTACGAGCAGTACTTC
few,TRBD2,TRBV20-1,TRBJ2-3,CSARVKRPGLADTQYF,TGCAGTGCTAGAGTCAAACGACCGGGACTAGCAGATACGCAGTATTTT
many,TRBD2,TRBV11-2,TRBJ2-1,CASSLDGPLAGEYNEQFF,TGTGCCAGCAGCTTAGATGGCCCACTAGCGGGGGAATACAATGAGCAGTTCTTC
-,TRBD1,TRBV11-3,TRBJ2-1,CASSLDGGQWDNEQFF,TGTGCCAGCAGCTTAGATGGGGGACAGTGGGACAATGAGCAGTTCTTC
few,-,TRBV13,TRBJ2-6,CASSLGGVTGANVLTF,TGTGCCAGCAGCTTAGGCGGGGTTACTGGGGCCAACGTCCTGACTTTC
many,TRBD2,TRBV12-3/TRBV12-4,TRBJ2-1,CASSPERGGGNEQFF,TGTGCCAGCAGTCCCGAGCGGGGGGGAGGGAATGAGCAGTTCTTC
-,-,TRBV2,TRBJ2-7,CATRGGTGQEQYF,TGTGCCACACGCGGGGGGACAGGGCAAGAGCAGTACTTC
few,TRBD1,TRBV11-2,TRBJ2-3,CASSLGDRDTDTQYF,TGTGCCAGCAGCCTAGGGGACAGGGACACAGATACGCAGTATTTT
-,-,TRBV2,TRBJ2-1,CASNSRNEQFF,TGTGCCAGCAACTCTCGCAATGAGCAGTTCTTC
-,-,TRBV9,TRBJ2-3,CASSVEGGQRPSSTDTQYF,TGTGCCAGCAGCGTTGAGGGGGGACAGAGACCCTCTAGCACAGATACGCAGTATTTT
-,TRBD1,TRBV6-5,TRBJ2-4,CASSSGGNRAKNIQYF,TGTGCCAGCAGTTCAGGGGGTAATAGAGCCAAAAACATTCAGTACTTC
few,-,TRBV3-1,TRBJ2-1,CASSLHGSYNEQFF,TGTGCCAGCAGTCTCCATGGTAGCTACAATGAGCAGTTCTTC
-,TRBD1,TRBV30,TRBJ1-2,CAWSEQGQHYGYTF,TGTGCCTGGAGTGAGCAGGGACAGCACTATGGCTACACCTTC
-,-,TRBV28,TRBJ2-4,CASSLGSPRNIQYF,TGTGCCAGCAGTTTAGGTAGCCCTCGGAACATTCAGTACTTC
-,-,TRBV10-3,TRBJ1-5,CAISPDRSNQPQHF,TGTGCCATCAGCCCGGACCGTAGCAATCAGCCCCAGCATTTT
many,-,TRBV3-1,TRBJ1-1,CASSYAHREGEAFF,TGTGCCAGCAGCTACGCCCACAGGGAGGGAGAAGCTTTCTTT
-,-,TRBV5-1,TRBJ2-1,CASSLSGNSYNEQFF,TGCGCCAGCAGCTTGTCCGGAAACTCCTACAATGAGCAGTTCTTC
few,-,TRBV24-1,TRBJ1-2,CATSDSFGYTF,TGTGCCACCAGTGACAGTTTTGGCTACACCTTC
-,TRBD1,TRBV28,TRBJ2-2,CASSPTGAYNTGELFF,TGTGCCAGCAGCCCCACAGGGGCCTACAACACCGGGGAGCTGTTTTTT
few,TRBD1,TRBV6-2/TRBV6-3,TRBJ2-3,CASREGQGRADTQYF,TGTGCCAGCAGAGAAGGACAGGGGAGGGCAGATACGCAGTATTTT
-,-,TRBV5-4,TRBJ1-1,CASSQTQYTEAFF,TGTGCCAGCAGCCAGACCCAGTACACTGAAGCTTTCTTT
many,TRBD2,TRBV25-1,TRBJ2-7,CASRGGSYEQYF,TGTGCCAGCAGGGGAGGGTCCTACGAGCAGTACTTC
-,-,TRBV12-3/TRBV12-4,TRBJ2-1,CASRDGQSAYNEQFF,TGTGCCAGCAGGGACGGACAGAGTGCGTACAATGAGCAGTTCTTC
many,-,TRBV27,TRBJ1-5,CASSSDSGVGNQPQHF,TGTGCCAGCAGCTCGGACTCAGGGGTTGGCAATCAGCCCCAGCATTTT
-,TRBD1,TRBV7-2,TRBJ1-6,CASSIQSGQVNNSPLHF,TGTGCCAGCAGCATACAATCGGGACAGGTTAATAATTCACCCCTCCACTTT
few,TRBD1,TRBV2,TRBJ1-4,CASISGTGDEKLFF,TGTGCCAGCATTTCCGGGACAGGGGATGAAAAACTGTTTTTT
-,-,TRBV28,TRBJ2-7,CASSYPPDRLAYEQYF,TGTGCCAGCAGTTACCCGCCGGACAGACTAGCCTACGAGCAGTACTTC
few,-,TRBV12-3/TRBV12-4,TRBJ2-3,CASRGTGLGGKAQYF,TGTGCCAGCAGGGGTACGGGACTGGGTGGGAAGGCGCAGTATTTT
-,TRBD2,TRBV7-2,TRBJ2-2,CASSSLAGRAGELFF,TGTGCCAGCAGCTCCCTTGCCGGGAGGGCCGGGGAGCTGTTTTTT
-,-,TRBV20-1,TRBJ2-7,CSIGGYNYEQYF,TGCAGTATCGGGGGATACAACTACGAGCAGTACTTC
-,-,TRBV6-2/TRBV6-3,TRBJ2-3,CASSYAGTSSTDTQYF,TGTGCCAGCAGTTATGCCGGGACTTCTAGCACAGATACGCAGTATTTT
many,-,TRBV28,TRBJ2-4,CASSPPGLPYLAKNIQYF,TGTGCCAGCAGTCCGCCGGGACTGCCCTATTTAGCCAAAAACATTCAGTACTTC
many,TRBD2,TRBV9,TRBJ2-7,CASSIRDYPYEQYF,TGTGCCAGCAGCATCCGGGACTACCCTTACGAGCAGTACTTC
-,-,TRBV27,TRBJ2-4,CASSVDAKNIQYF,TGTGCCAGCAGTGTGGACGCCAAAAACATTCAGTACTTC
few,-,TRBV3-1,TRBJ2-7,CASSQEVGRTYEQYF,TGTGCCAGCAGCCAAGAGGTTGGGAGGACCTACGAGCAGTACTTC
many,-,TRBV18,TRBJ1-1,CASSPNTEAFF,TGTGCCAGCAGTCCCAACACTGAAGCTTTCTTT
-,-,TRBV5-1,TRBJ2-3,CASSLGGRTDTQYF,TGCGCCAGCAGCTTGGGAGGACGCACAGATACGCAGTATTTT
-,-,TRBV29-1,TRBJ1-2,CSVEGQPNYGYTF,TGCAGCGTTGAAGGACAGCCGAACTATGGCTACACCTTC
few,-,TRBV6-4,TRBJ2-1,CASSPGPRGEQFF,TGTGCCAGCAGTCCGGGACCCAGGGGTGAGCAGTTCTTC